The clone carrying this T cell receptor beta chain came up once. The germline V gene encodes CDR1 SGHNT and CDR2 YYREEE (reference sequence). CDR3 length: 19 amino acids. V shed 4 bases and J 7 bases; nucleotides not matched to a gene: 19. This specimen comes from a study of blood T cell repertoires in COVID-19. Study context: The study drew acute and convalescent COVID-19 samples from the United States, Italy and Spain. PBMCs, B-cell-depleted T cells, or T cells provided the cDNA or gDNA that made up the material.

Authors' processing steps: Quantification of nucleated cells was approximated via reference gene primer amplification. The table came from immunoSEQ multiplex PCR; TCRdb's copy has only in-frame clones and leaves some out. V and J calls and clone size are copied from that table; D and trimming were computed from the DNA. The sample lists under 300,000 clones; under 90% were seen once. The rearrangement joins TRBV5-4 to TRBJ2-1, with TRBD1 identical over 11 bases. The TCR sequence derives from a woman aged 35 to 49 who had recovered from COVID-19. The sample comprised peripheral blood. The CDR3: CASSLPAARTGQGANEQFF. DNA of the CDR3: TGTGCCAGCAGCCTCCCCGCAGCTCGAACCGGACAGGGGGCAAATGAGCAGTTCTTC.